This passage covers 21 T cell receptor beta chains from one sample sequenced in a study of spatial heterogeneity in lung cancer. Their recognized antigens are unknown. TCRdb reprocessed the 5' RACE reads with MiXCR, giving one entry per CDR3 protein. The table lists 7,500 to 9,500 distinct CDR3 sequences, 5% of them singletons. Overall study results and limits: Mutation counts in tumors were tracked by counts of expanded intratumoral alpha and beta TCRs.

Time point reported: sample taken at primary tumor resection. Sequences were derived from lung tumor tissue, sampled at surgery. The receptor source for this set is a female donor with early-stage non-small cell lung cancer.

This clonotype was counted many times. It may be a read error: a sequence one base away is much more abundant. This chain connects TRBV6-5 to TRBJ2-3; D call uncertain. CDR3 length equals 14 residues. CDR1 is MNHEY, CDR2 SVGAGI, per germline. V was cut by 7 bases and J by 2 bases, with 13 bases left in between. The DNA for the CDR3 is TGTGCCAGCATTTTGCTAGGAAACACAGATACGCAGTATTTT. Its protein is CASILLGNTDTQYF.

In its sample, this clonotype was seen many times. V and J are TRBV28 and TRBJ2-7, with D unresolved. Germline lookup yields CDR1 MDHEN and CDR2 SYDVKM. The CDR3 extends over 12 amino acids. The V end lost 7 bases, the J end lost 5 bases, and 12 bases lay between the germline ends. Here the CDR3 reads CASIGIQHEQYF. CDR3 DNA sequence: TGTGCCAGCATTGGGATCCAGCACGAGCAGTACTTC.

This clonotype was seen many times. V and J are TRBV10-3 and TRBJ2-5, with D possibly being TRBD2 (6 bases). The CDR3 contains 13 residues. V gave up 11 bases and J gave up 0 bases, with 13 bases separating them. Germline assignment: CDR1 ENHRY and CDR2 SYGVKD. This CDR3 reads CASNGGNQETQYF. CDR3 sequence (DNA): TGTGCCTCCAATGGGGGGAACCAAGAGACCCAGTACTTC.

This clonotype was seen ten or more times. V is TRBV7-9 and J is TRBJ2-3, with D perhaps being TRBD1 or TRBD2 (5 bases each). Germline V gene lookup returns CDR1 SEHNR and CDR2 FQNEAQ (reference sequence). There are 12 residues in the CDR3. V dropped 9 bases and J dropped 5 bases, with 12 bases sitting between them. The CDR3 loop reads CASRGGGDTQYF. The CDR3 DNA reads TGTGCCAGTAGGGGCGGAGGAGATACGCAGTATTTT.

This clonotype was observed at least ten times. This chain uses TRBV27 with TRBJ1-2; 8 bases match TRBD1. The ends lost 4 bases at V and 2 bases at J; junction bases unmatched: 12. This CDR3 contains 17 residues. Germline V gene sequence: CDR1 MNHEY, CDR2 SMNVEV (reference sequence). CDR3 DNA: TGTGCCAGCAGTTCGCTAGCCCTGGACAGGGCAAACTATGGCTACACCTTC. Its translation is CASSSLALDRANYGYTF.

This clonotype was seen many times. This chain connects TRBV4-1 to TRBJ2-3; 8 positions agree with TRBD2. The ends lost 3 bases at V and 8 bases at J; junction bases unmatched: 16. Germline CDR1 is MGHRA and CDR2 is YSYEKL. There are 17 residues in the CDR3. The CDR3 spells CASSQGVLVSGTLTQYF. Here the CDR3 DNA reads TGCGCCAGCAGCCAGGGTGTTTTGGTTAGCGGGACACTTACGCAGTATTTT.

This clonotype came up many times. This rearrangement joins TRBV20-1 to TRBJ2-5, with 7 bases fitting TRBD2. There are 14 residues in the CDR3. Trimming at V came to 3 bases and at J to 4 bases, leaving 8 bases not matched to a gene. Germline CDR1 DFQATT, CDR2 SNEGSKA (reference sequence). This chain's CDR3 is CSASPNWGGETQYF. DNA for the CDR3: TGCAGTGCTAGCCCCAACTGGGGGGGAGAGACCCAGTACTTC.

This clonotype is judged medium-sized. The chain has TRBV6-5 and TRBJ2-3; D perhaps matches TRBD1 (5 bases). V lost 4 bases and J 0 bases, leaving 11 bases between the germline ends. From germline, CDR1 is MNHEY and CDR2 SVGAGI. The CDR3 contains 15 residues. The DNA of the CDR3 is TGTGCCAGCAGTTCTGACAGAGCTAGCACAGATACGCAGTATTTT. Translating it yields CASSSDRASTDTQYF.

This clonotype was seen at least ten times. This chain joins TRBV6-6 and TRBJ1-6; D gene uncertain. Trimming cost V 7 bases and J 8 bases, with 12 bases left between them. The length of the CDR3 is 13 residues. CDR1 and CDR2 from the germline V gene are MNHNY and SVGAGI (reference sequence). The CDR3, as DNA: TGTGCCAGCACCCTTATGAAGGATTCACCCCTCCACTTT. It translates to CASTLMKDSPLHF.

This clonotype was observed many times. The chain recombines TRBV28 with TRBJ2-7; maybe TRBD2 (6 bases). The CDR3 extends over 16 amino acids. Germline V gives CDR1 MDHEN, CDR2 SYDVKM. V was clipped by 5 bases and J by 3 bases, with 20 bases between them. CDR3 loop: CASSGRGLRNYYEQYF. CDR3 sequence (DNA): TGTGCCAGCAGTGGAAGGGGACTCCGCAACTACTACGAGCAGTACTTC.

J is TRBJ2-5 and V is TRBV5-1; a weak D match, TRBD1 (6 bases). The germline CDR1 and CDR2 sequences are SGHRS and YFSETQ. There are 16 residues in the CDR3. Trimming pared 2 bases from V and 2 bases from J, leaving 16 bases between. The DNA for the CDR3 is TGCGCCAGCAGCTTAGTTTTACAGGGACGGCAAGAGACCCAGTACTTC. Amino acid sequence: CASSLVLQGRQETQYF.

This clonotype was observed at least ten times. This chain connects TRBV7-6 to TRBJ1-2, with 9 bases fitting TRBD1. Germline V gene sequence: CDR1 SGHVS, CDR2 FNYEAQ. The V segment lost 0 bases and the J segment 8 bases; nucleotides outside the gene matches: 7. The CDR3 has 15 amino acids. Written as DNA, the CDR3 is TGTGCCAGCAGCTTAGCTCCGGGACAGGGTCACGGCTACACCTTC. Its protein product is CASSLAPGQGHGYTF. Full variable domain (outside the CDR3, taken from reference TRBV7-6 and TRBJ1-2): GAGVSQSPRYKVTKRGQDVALRCDPISGHVSLYWYRQALGQGPEFLTYFNYEAQQDKSGLPNDRFSAERPEGSISTLTIQRTEQRDSAMYRCASSLAPGQGHGYTFGSGTRLTVV.

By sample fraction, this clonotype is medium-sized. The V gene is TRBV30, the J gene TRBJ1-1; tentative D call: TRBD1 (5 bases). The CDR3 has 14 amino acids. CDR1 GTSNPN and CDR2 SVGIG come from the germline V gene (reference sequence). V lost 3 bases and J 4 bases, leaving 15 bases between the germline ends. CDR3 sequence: CAWRGLERGTEAFF. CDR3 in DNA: TGTGCCTGGAGGGGCCTCGAAAGGGGCACTGAAGCTTTCTTT.

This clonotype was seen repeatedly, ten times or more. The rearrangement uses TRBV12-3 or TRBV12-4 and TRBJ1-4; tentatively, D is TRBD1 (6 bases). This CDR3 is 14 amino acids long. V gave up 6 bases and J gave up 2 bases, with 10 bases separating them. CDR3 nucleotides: TGTGCCAGCAGCTTACAGGGCACTAATGAAAAACTGTTTTTT. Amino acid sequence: CASSLQGTNEKLFF.

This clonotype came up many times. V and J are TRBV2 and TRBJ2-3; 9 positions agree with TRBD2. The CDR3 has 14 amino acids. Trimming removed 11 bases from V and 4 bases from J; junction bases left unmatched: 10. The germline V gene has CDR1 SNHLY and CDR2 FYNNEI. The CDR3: CAGNQLAGADTQYF. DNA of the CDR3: TGTGCCGGAAACCAATTAGCGGGAGCAGATACGCAGTATTTT.

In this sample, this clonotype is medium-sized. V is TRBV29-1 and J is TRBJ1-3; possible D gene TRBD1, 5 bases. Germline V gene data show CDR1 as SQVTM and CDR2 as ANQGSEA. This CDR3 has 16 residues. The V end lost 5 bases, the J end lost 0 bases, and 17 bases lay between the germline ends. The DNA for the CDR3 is TGCAGCGTTCGTGTCTCCGGGGGATACTCTGGAAACACCATATATTTT. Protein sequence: CSVRVSGGYSGNTIYF.

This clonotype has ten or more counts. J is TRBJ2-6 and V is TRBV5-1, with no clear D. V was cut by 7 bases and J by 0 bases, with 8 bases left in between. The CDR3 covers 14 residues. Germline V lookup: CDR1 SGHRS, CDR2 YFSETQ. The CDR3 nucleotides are TGCGCCAGCCATGCGTACTCTGGGGCCAACGTCCTGACTTTC. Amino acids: CASHAYSGANVLTF.

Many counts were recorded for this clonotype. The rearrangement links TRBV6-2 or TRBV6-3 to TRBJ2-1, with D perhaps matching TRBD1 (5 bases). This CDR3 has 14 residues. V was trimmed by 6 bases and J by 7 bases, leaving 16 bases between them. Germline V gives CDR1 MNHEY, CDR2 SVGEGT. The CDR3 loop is CASRPGAPFNEQFF. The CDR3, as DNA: TGTGCCAGCAGACCTGGGGCGCCTTTTAATGAGCAGTTCTTC.

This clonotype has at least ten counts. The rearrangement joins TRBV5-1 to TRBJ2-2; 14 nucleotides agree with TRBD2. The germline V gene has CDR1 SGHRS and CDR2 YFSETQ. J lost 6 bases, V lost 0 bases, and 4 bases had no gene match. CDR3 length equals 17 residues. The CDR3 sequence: CASSLEGLAGVSGELFF. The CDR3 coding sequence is TGCGCCAGCAGCTTGGAGGGACTAGCGGGAGTCTCCGGGGAGCTGTTTTTT.

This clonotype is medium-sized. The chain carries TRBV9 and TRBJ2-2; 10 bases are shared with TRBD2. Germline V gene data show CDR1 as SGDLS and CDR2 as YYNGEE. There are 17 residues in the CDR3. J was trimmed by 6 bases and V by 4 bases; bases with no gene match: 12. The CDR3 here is CASSPTDGGLAPGELFF. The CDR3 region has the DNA TGTGCCAGCAGCCCTACAGATGGGGGACTAGCGCCCGGGGAGCTGTTTTTT. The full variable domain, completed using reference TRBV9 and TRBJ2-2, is DSGVTQTPKHLITATGQRVTLRCSPRSGDLSVYWYQQSLDQGLQFLIQYYNGEERAKGNILERFSAQQFPDLHSELNLSSLELGDSALYFCASSPTDGGLAPGELFFGEGSRLTVL.

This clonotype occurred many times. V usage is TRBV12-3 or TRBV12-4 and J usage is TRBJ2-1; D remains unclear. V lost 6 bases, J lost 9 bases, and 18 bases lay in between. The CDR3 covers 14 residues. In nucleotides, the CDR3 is TGTGCCAGCAGCAGGACGGACGGAGCGATTGAGCAGTTCTTC. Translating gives CASSRTDGAIEQFF.